This T cell receptor beta chain was profiled in a study of T cell responses to AZD1222 COVID-19 vaccine. This CDR3 has 16 residues. A note on this clone: The antigen is undetermined.

TCRdb keeps only in-frame clones here, not all; method: immunoSEQ multiplex PCR. This sample yields approximately 110,000 clones, of which 92% are seen a single time; roughly 1.3% belongs to the top ten. Whole-study results and caveats: Repertoire sampling occurred only after the peak T cell response.

The source was peripheral blood, collected on day 0 of AZD1222 vaccination. The chain uses TRBV21-1 and TRBJ2-1; the D call in the table, TRBD2, was not verified against the DNA. TRBV21-1 is an annotated pseudogene. The clonotype was recovered from an adult in good health. The CDR3 loop reads CASSKGGLAGVNEQFF. The CDR3 region has the DNA TGTGCCAGCAGCAAAGGGGGACTAGCGGGAGTGAATGAGCAGTTCTTC.